Included here is one T cell receptor beta chain sequence, with context. In this sample, this clone turned up once. The specificity of this receptor is unknown. Base quality data are lacking; no much larger clone is found one base away. From the cysteine through the phenylalanine, the CDR3 covers 14 amino acids. Left in the record is the CDR3 DNA by itself, 42 bases read in frame from the first base. CDR1 and CDR2 are read off the germline V gene as MNHNS and SASEGT. V gives up 4 bases and J gives up 3 bases, and the segment between their germline ends measures 10 bases. This sample was taken from a study of technical replicates of blood from several donors (dated by TCRdb to 2015 to 2018). The library was obtained by the immunoSEQ multiplex PCR assay. TCRdb took this table from immuneACCESS and kept in-frame rearrangements with V and J called. Such tables lack part of the clones; where checked against another copy, unresolved V genes explain under half of the gap, and the rest is unexplained. The sample table holds tens of thousands of clones, of which 97% were seen once. The ten largest clones add up to approximately 0.19% of the sample.

The rearrangement combines TRBV6-1 with TRBJ1-5; TRBD1 is possibly the D segment (5 matching bases). This clonotype was obtained from a human donor in good health. The sequenced sample consisted of T cells isolated from PBMCs. Here the CDR3 is given as CASSVRQPNQPQHF. The nucleotides read TGTGCCAGCAGTGTACGACAGCCCAATCAGCCCCAGCATTTT.